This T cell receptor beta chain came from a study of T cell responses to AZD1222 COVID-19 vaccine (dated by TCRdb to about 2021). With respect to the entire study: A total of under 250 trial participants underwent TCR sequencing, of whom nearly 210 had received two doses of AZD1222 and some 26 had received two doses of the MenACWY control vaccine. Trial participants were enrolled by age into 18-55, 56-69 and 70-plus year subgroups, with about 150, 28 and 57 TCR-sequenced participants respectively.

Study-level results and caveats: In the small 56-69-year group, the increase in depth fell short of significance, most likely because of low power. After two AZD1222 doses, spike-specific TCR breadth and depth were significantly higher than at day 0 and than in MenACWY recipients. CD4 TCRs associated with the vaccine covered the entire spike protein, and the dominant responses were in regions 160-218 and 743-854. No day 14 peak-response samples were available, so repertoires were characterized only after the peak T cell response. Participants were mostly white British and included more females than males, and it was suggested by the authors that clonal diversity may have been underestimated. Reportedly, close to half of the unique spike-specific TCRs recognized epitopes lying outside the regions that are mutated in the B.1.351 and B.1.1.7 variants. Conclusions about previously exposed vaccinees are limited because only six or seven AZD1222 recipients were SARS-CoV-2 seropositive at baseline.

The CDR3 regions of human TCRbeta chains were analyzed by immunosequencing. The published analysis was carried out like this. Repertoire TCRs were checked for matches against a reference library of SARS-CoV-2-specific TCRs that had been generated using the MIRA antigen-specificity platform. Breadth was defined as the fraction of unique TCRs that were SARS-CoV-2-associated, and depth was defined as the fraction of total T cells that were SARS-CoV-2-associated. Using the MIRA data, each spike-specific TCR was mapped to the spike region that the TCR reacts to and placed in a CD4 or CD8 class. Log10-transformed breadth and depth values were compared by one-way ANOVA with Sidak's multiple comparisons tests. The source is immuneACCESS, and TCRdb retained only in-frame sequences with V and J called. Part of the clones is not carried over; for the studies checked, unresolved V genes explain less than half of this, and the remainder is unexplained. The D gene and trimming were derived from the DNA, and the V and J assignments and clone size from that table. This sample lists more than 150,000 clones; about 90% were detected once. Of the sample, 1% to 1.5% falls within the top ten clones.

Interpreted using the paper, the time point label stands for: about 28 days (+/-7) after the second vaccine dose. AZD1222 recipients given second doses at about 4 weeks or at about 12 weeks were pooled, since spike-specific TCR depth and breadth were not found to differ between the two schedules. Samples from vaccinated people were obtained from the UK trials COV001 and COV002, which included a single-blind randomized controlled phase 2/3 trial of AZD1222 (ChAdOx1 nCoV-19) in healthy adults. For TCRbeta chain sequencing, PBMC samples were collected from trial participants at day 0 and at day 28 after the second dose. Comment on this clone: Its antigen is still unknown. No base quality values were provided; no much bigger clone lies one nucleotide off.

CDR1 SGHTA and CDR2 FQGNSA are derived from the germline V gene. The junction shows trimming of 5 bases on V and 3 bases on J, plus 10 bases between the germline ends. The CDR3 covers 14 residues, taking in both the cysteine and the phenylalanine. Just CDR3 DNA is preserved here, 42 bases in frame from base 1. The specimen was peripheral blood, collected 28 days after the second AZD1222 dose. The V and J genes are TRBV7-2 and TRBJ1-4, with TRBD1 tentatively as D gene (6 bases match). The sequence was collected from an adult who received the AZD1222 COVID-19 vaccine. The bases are TGTGCCAGCAGCATCAGGGGTCCTAATGAAAAACTGTTTTTT. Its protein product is CASSIRGPNEKLFF.